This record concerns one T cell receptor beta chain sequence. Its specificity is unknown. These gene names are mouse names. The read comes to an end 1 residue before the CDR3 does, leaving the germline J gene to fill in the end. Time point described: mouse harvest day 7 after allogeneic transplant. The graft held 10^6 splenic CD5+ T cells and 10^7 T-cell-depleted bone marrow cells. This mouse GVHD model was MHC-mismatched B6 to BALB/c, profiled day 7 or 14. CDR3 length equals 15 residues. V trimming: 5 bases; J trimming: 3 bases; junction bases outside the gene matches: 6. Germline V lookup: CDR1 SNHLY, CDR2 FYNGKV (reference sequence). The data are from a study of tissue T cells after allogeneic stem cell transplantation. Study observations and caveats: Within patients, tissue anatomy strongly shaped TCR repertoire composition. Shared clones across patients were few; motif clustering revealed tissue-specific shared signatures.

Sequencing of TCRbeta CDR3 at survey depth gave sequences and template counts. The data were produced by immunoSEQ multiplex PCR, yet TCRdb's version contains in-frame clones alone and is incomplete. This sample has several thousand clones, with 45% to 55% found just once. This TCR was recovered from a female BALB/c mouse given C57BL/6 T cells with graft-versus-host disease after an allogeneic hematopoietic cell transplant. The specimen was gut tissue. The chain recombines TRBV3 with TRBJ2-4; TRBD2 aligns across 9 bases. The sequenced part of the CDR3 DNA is TGTGCCAGCAGCCCTGGGCTGGGGGGGCAAAACACCTTGTAC. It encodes CASSPGLGGQNTLY. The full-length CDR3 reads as CASSPGLGGQNTLYF.